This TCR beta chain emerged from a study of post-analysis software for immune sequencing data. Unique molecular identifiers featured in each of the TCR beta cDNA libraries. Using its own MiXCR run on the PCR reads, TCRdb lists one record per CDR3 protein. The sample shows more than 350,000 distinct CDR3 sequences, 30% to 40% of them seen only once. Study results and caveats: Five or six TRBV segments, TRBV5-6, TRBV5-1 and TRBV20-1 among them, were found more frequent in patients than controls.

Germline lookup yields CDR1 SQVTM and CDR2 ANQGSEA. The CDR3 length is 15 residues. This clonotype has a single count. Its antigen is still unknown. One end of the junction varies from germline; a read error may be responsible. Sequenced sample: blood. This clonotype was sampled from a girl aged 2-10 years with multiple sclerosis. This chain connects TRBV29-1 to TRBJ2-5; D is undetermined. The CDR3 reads CSVAEEYMPQETRYF. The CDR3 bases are TGCAGCGTTGCTGAGGAATATATGCCCCAAGAGACCCGGTACTTC.